This is a list of T cell receptor beta chains from one sample in a study of vaccination effects on CD4 cells after COVID-19. Their antigens remain unidentified. Method: immunoSEQ multiplex PCR; TCRdb's copy keeps in-frame clones and lacks some. The sample shows tens of thousands of clones, approximately 76% of them seen only once. The source was CD4+ T cells from PBMCs cultured with HCoV-NL63 spike peptides, collected before COVID-19 vaccination. The receptors were sampled from a human donor who received a COVID-19 vaccine. Each CDR3 is given with its conserved first and last residue. The D gene is left open where the match is weak. Clone size appears in some rows only: once, few, many, or a class for an expanded clone.

CDR3 protein: CASSQDKTGWSTEAFF; CDR3 DNA: TGTGCCAGCAGCCAAGATAAAACAGGGTGGAGCACTGAAGCTTTCTTT; J gene: TRBJ1-1; D gene: .; V gene: TRBV3-1/TRBV3-2; clone size: few
CDR3 protein: CASSQDIGSSYNSPLHF; CDR3 DNA: TGTGCCAGCAGCCAAGATATTGGGAGCTCCTATAATTCACCCCTCCACTTT; J gene: TRBJ1-6; D gene: .; V gene: TRBV4-2; clone size: .
CDR3 protein: CASSLGGSDEKLFF; CDR3 DNA: TGTGCCAGCAGTTTAGGAGGGTCCGATGAAAAACTGTTTTTT; J gene: TRBJ1-4; D gene: .; V gene: TRBV28; clone size: .
CDR3 protein: CATSGGHLNTDTQYF; CDR3 DNA: TGTGCCACCAGTGGAGGGCACCTCAACACAGATACGCAGTATTTT; J gene: TRBJ2-3; D gene: .; V gene: TRBV24-1; clone size: .
CDR3 protein: CASSPVSGGGDTQYF; CDR3 DNA: TGTGCCAGCAGCCCTGTTAGCGGGGGCGGGGATACGCAGTATTTT; J gene: TRBJ2-3; D gene: TRBD2; V gene: TRBV5-4; clone size: .
CDR3 protein: CASSQSGGANVLTF; CDR3 DNA: TGTGCCAGCAGCCAGAGTGGTGGGGCCAACGTCCTGACTTTC; J gene: TRBJ2-6; D gene: .; V gene: TRBV3-1/TRBV3-2; clone size: .
CDR3 protein: CASKLRGTDTGELFF; CDR3 DNA: TGTGCCAGCAAACTTAGAGGGACGGACACCGGGGAGCTGTTTTTT; J gene: TRBJ2-2; D gene: .; V gene: TRBV6-6; clone size: .
CDR3 protein: CASSQRGQGNTEAFF; CDR3 DNA: TGCGCCAGCAGCCAGAGGGGACAGGGTAACACTGAAGCTTTCTTT; J gene: TRBJ1-1; D gene: TRBD1; V gene: TRBV4-1; clone size: .
CDR3 protein: CASSLRDNYGYTF; CDR3 DNA: TGCGCCAGCAGCCTCAGGGATAACTATGGCTACACCTTC; J gene: TRBJ1-2; D gene: .; V gene: TRBV5-1; clone size: once
CDR3 protein: CASSRTGGGETQYF; CDR3 DNA: TGTGCCAGCTCACGAACAGGGGGAGGAGAGACCCAGTACTTC; J gene: TRBJ2-5; D gene: TRBD1; V gene: TRBV18; clone size: .
CDR3 protein: CASSFGRVLYNEQFF; CDR3 DNA: TGTGCCAGCAGCTTCGGGAGAGTCCTCTACAATGAGCAGTTCTTC; J gene: TRBJ2-1; D gene: .; V gene: TRBV5-4; clone size: .
CDR3 protein: CASSLKGLAGTNTGELFF; CDR3 DNA: TGTGCCAGCAGCTTAAAAGGGCTAGCGGGGACAAACACCGGGGAGCTGTTTTTT; J gene: TRBJ2-2; D gene: TRBD2; V gene: TRBV7-3; clone size: .
CDR3 protein: CASSARDRVPGELFF; CDR3 DNA: TGTGCCAGCAGCGCCCGGGACAGGGTCCCCGGGGAGCTGTTTTTT; J gene: TRBJ2-2; D gene: TRBD1; V gene: TRBV9; clone size: .
CDR3 protein: CASSRGQESTIYF; CDR3 DNA: TGTGCCAGCAGCCGTGGACAGGAGAGCACCATATATTTT; J gene: TRBJ1-3; D gene: TRBD1; V gene: TRBV3-1/TRBV3-2; clone size: once
CDR3 protein: CASSTRQATVNEQFF; CDR3 DNA: TGTGCCAGCAGCACCAGACAGGCCACCGTCAATGAGCAGTTCTTC; J gene: TRBJ2-1; D gene: .; V gene: TRBV7-3; clone size: once
CDR3 protein: CASSLEGEGTQYF; CDR3 DNA: TGCGCCAGCAGCTTGGAGGGGGAAGGGACGCAGTATTTT; J gene: TRBJ2-3; D gene: .; V gene: TRBV5-1; clone size: .
CDR3 protein: CASNGGQSSGANVLTF; CDR3 DNA: TGTGCCAGTAACGGCGGACAATCCTCTGGGGCCAACGTCCTGACTTTC; J gene: TRBJ2-6; D gene: .; V gene: TRBV19; clone size: .
CDR3 protein: CASSLTAGPNYGYTF; CDR3 DNA: TGTGCCAGCAGCCTCACGGCAGGACCGAACTATGGCTACACCTTC; J gene: TRBJ1-2; D gene: .; V gene: TRBV11-2; clone size: once
CDR3 protein: CATSDLSESYNEQFF; CDR3 DNA: TGTGCCACCAGTGATTTGTCAGAGTCCTACAATGAGCAGTTCTTC; J gene: TRBJ2-1; D gene: .; V gene: TRBV24-1; clone size: .
CDR3 protein: CASSLGENGYGYTF; CDR3 DNA: TGTGCCAGCAGCTTAGGAGAAAACGGCTATGGCTACACCTTC; J gene: TRBJ1-2; D gene: .; V gene: TRBV7-2; clone size: few
CDR3 protein: CASSLGGVTDTQYF; CDR3 DNA: TGCGCCAGCAGCTTAGGCGGGGTCACAGATACGCAGTATTTT; J gene: TRBJ2-3; D gene: .; V gene: TRBV5-1; clone size: .
CDR3 protein: CASSQETGLEDSPLHF; CDR3 DNA: TGCGCCAGCAGCCAAGAAACGGGACTAGAGGATTCACCCCTCCACTTT; J gene: TRBJ1-6; D gene: .; V gene: TRBV4-1; clone size: .
CDR3 protein: CASALPSGNIGELFF; CDR3 DNA: TGTGCTAGCGCCCTTCCCTCGGGGAACATCGGGGAGCTGTTTTTT; J gene: TRBJ2-2; D gene: .; V gene: TRBV12-5; clone size: once
CDR3 protein: CASSYSQVQETQYF; CDR3 DNA: TGTGCCAGCAGTTACTCGCAGGTCCAAGAGACCCAGTACTTC; J gene: TRBJ2-5; D gene: .; V gene: TRBV6-5; clone size: .
CDR3 protein: CASSNTGENSPLHF; CDR3 DNA: TGCGCCAGCAGCAACACAGGGGAGAATTCACCCCTCCACTTT; J gene: TRBJ1-6; D gene: TRBD1; V gene: TRBV4-1; clone size: once
CDR3 protein: CASKLGSWNTEAFF; CDR3 DNA: TGTGCCAGCAAACTAGGAAGCTGGAACACTGAAGCTTTCTTT; J gene: TRBJ1-1; D gene: .; V gene: TRBV28; clone size: .
CDR3 protein: CATSLPGDIGNEQFF; CDR3 DNA: TGTGCCACCAGTCTACCGGGGGATATCGGCAATGAGCAGTTCTTC; J gene: TRBJ2-1; D gene: .; V gene: TRBV24-1; clone size: .
CDR3 protein: CAWSVLYSLNTEAFF; CDR3 DNA: TGTGCCTGGAGTGTACTTTACAGCCTGAACACTGAAGCTTTCTTT; J gene: TRBJ1-1; D gene: .; V gene: TRBV30; clone size: few
CDR3 protein: CASSQGRARMTNEKLFF; CDR3 DNA: TGCGCCAGCAGCCAAGGCCGGGCGAGGATGACTAATGAAAAACTGTTTTTT; J gene: TRBJ1-4; D gene: .; V gene: TRBV4-1; clone size: few
CDR3 protein: CAWSKGEQGSNQPQHF; CDR3 DNA: TGTGCCTGGAGTAAAGGAGAACAGGGAAGCAATCAGCCCCAGCATTTT; J gene: TRBJ1-5; D gene: .; V gene: TRBV30; clone size: few
CDR3 protein: CASSLGIAGGQETQYF; CDR3 DNA: TGTGCCAGCAGCTTGGGGATAGCGGGGGGGCAAGAGACCCAGTACTTC; J gene: TRBJ2-5; D gene: TRBD2; V gene: TRBV5-4; clone size: .
CDR3 protein: CASSGVPDSSYNEQFF; CDR3 DNA: TGTGCCAGCAGCGGCGTACCGGACAGCTCCTACAATGAGCAGTTCTTC; J gene: TRBJ2-1; D gene: .; V gene: TRBV9; clone size: .
CDR3 protein: CASRWTGELFF; CDR3 DNA: TGCGCCAGCAGATGGACCGGGGAGCTGTTTTTT; J gene: TRBJ2-2; D gene: .; V gene: TRBV10-1; clone size: .
CDR3 protein: CASSLTGTSVDEQFF; CDR3 DNA: TGCGCCAGCAGCCTAACCGGGACTAGCGTGGATGAGCAGTTCTTC; J gene: TRBJ2-1; D gene: TRBD2; V gene: TRBV5-1; clone size: few
CDR3 protein: CASSIPPRRGRNSPLHF; CDR3 DNA: TGTGCCAGTAGTATCCCTCCGAGGCGCGGCCGGAATTCACCCCTCCACTTT; J gene: TRBJ1-6; D gene: .; V gene: TRBV19; clone size: .
CDR3 protein: CASSPRGSGKNIQYF; CDR3 DNA: TGTGCCAGCAGCCCCCGGGGCAGCGGCAAAAACATTCAGTACTTC; J gene: TRBJ2-4; D gene: .; V gene: TRBV7-3; clone size: .
CDR3 protein: CASSLVEDTQYF; CDR3 DNA: TGCGCCAGCAGCTTGGTAGAAGATACGCAGTATTTT; J gene: TRBJ2-3; D gene: .; V gene: TRBV5-1; clone size: .
CDR3 protein: CSVESGGYGYTF; CDR3 DNA: TGCAGCGTTGAGTCCGGGGGCTATGGCTACACCTTC; J gene: TRBJ1-2; D gene: .; V gene: TRBV29-1; clone size: once
CDR3 protein: CATNSGRQPQHF; CDR3 DNA: TGTGCCACTAATTCTGGACGGCAGCCCCAGCATTTT; J gene: TRBJ1-5; D gene: .; V gene: TRBV19; clone size: .
CDR3 protein: CASSLGVAVRDTQYF; CDR3 DNA: TGTGCCAGCAGCTTGGGGGTAGCGGTTCGAGATACGCAGTATTTT; J gene: TRBJ2-3; D gene: .; V gene: TRBV7-2; clone size: .
CDR3 protein: CASSSNRRGNEKLFF; CDR3 DNA: TGTGCCAGTAGTTCCAACCGCAGGGGGAACGAAAAACTGTTTTTT; J gene: TRBJ1-4; D gene: TRBD1; V gene: TRBV19; clone size: .
CDR3 protein: CASSLLGGNTLIGTDTQYF; CDR3 DNA: TGTGCCAGCAGCTTGTTAGGGGGGAACACATTAATCGGCACAGATACGCAGTATTTT; J gene: TRBJ2-3; D gene: .; V gene: TRBV5-4; clone size: .
CDR3 protein: CASSPDRKDGYTF; CDR3 DNA: TGTGCCAGCAGTCCAGACAGGAAGGATGGCTACACCTTC; J gene: TRBJ1-2; D gene: .; V gene: TRBV6-2/TRBV6-3; clone size: .
CDR3 protein: CASPLALAGVQMRTDTQYF; CDR3 DNA: TGTGCCAGCCCATTAGCACTAGCGGGGGTCCAAATGCGCACAGATACGCAGTATTTT; J gene: TRBJ2-3; D gene: TRBD2; V gene: TRBV5-8; clone size: .
CDR3 protein: CASSQGSGNTIYF; CDR3 DNA: TGTGCCAGCAGCCAGGGCAGTGGAAACACCATATATTTT; J gene: TRBJ1-3; D gene: .; V gene: TRBV7-3; clone size: .
CDR3 protein: CASSLGSLETQYF; CDR3 DNA: TGTGCCAGCAGCTTGGGGTCTCTAGAGACCCAGTACTTC; J gene: TRBJ2-5; D gene: .; V gene: TRBV5-4; clone size: few
CDR3 protein: CASSLGQQGGETQYF; CDR3 DNA: TGTGCCAGCAGCTTAGGCCAGCAGGGTGGGGAGACCCAGTACTTC; J gene: TRBJ2-5; D gene: .; V gene: TRBV7-9; clone size: few
CDR3 protein: CASSATGGVGNTIYF; CDR3 DNA: TGTGCCAGCTCAGCAACAGGGGGAGTTGGAAACACCATATATTTT; J gene: TRBJ1-3; D gene: TRBD1; V gene: TRBV18; clone size: .
CDR3 protein: CAWSVGGRALFF; CDR3 DNA: TGTGCCTGGAGTGTAGGTGGTAGGGCCCTGTTTTTT; J gene: TRBJ1-4; D gene: .; V gene: TRBV30; clone size: few
CDR3 protein: CASSVEGTALDRYGYTF; CDR3 DNA: TGTGCCAGCAGCGTAGAAGGAACGGCCCTCGATCGGTATGGCTACACCTTC; J gene: TRBJ1-2; D gene: .; V gene: TRBV9; clone size: .
CDR3 protein: CASSPHPRADNEQFF; CDR3 DNA: TGTGCCAGCTCACCCCATCCCAGGGCCGACAATGAGCAGTTCTTC; J gene: TRBJ2-1; D gene: .; V gene: TRBV18; clone size: once
CDR3 protein: CATSDQISGSRSQYF; CDR3 DNA: TGTGCCACCAGCGATCAAATTTCAGGGAGCCGGTCGCAGTATTTT; J gene: TRBJ2-3; D gene: .; V gene: TRBV24-1; clone size: .
CDR3 protein: CASSYSRGMGGYTF; CDR3 DNA: TGTGCCAGCAGTTACTCGAGAGGGATGGGGGGCTACACCTTC; J gene: TRBJ1-2; D gene: .; V gene: TRBV6-5; clone size: .
CDR3 protein: CASRGTGSIITGELFF; CDR3 DNA: TGCGCCAGCAGGGGGACCGGCAGCATCATCACCGGGGAGCTGTTTTTT; J gene: TRBJ2-2; D gene: .; V gene: TRBV4-1; clone size: .